The 29 T cell receptor beta chains below were found in one sample sequenced in a study of control samples from healthy donors and cancer patients. This table comes from immunoSEQ multiplex PCR, and its TCRdb copy is limited to in-frame clones, with some not included. There are around 110,000 clones in the sample; approximately 90% occur only once, and under 2.5% lies in the top ten. Sequenced: blood. These receptors were taken from a woman in her 70s in good health.

The chain combines TRBV7-9 with TRBJ1-2; the D is unclear. CDR3 size: 12 residues. CDR1 SEHNR and CDR2 FQNEAQ come from the germline V gene (reference sequence). Trimming took 9 bases from V and 4 from J, leaving 12 bases between them. The DNA of the CDR3 is TGTGCCAGTAAGGGTCGCTTCTATGGCTACACCTTC. Encoded protein: CASKGRFYGYTF.

In the case of this clone: The sample contains more than one DNA sequence encoding this CDR3. V usage is TRBV3-1 (or the pseudogene TRBV3-2) and J usage is TRBJ1-6; D gene unclear. There are 14 residues in the CDR3. Trimming took off 3 bases at V and 7 bases at J, with 10 bases between the two ends. Germline lookup yields CDR1 LGHDT and CDR2 YNNKEL (reference sequence). CDR3 in amino acids: CASSQDTGNSPLHF. The CDR3 nucleotides read TGTGCCAGCAGCCAGGATACGGGAAATTCACCCCTCCACTTT.

The J gene is TRBJ1-6, the V gene TRBV6-1; D gene uncertain. Trimming pared 3 bases from V and 10 bases from J, leaving 16 bases between. The CDR3 has 15 residues. The germline V gene encodes CDR1 MNHNS and CDR2 SASEGT. DNA of the CDR3: TGTGCCAGCAGTGAGATACAGAGAGGGCTGTCACCCCTCCACTTT. Translated, it gives CASSEIQRGLSPLHF.

This rearrangement joins TRBV2 to TRBJ2-7; D is unclear. The V gene lost 8 bases and the J gene lost 3 bases, with 14 bases spanning the gap. Germline lookup yields CDR1 SNHLY and CDR2 FYNNEI. The CDR3 totals 13 residues. This CDR3 is CASRRTDNYEQYF. The CDR3 DNA sequence: TGTGCCAGCCGGCGGACGGATAACTACGAGCAGTACTTC. Looking up the rest from reference TRBV2 and TRBJ2-7 gives the full variable domain: EPEVTQTPSHQVTQMGQEVILRCVPISNHLYFYWYRQILGQKVEFLVSFYNNEISEKSEIFDDQFSVERPDGSNFTLKIRSTKLEDSAMYFCASRRTDNYEQYFGPGTRLTVT.

The chain employs TRBV19 and TRBJ1-3, with unresolved D. Germline lookup yields CDR1 LNHDA and CDR2 SQIVND (reference sequence). V was cut by 3 bases and J by 4 bases, with 13 bases left in between. The CDR3 sequence is 15 residues long. The CDR3 region is CASSMARRAGNTIYF. CDR3 nucleotide sequence: TGTGCCAGTAGTATGGCACGGAGGGCCGGAAACACCATATATTTT.

The CDR3 region has the DNA TGTGCCAGCAGAGAACAGGGAAAGGGCAATCAGCCCCAGCATTTT. This codes for CASREQGKGNQPQHF. The rearrangement uses TRBV27 and TRBJ1-5; possibly TRBD1 for D (6 bases). This CDR3 contains 15 residues. Per the germline V gene, CDR1 is MNHEY and CDR2 is SMNVEV (reference sequence). Trimming cost V 6 bases and J 2 bases, with 14 bases left between them.

This clone has only a few counts. This chain links TRBV19 with TRBJ1-5; D remains unclear. This CDR3 is 15 amino acids long. Germline V lookup: CDR1 LNHDA, CDR2 SQIVND (reference sequence). Trimming pared 6 bases from V and 2 bases from J, leaving 14 bases between. CDR3 in amino acids: CASSNRRNRNQPQHF. CDR3 DNA: TGTGCCAGTAGCAACAGACGGAATCGCAATCAGCCCCAGCATTTT.

The chain recombines TRBV20-1 with TRBJ1-4; 9 nucleotides align to TRBD1. CDR1 DFQATT and CDR2 SNEGSKA come from the germline V gene (reference sequence). The CDR3 is made up of 14 amino acids. After removal of 3 bases from V and 5 bases from J, the junction contained 4 bases not matched to a gene. The CDR3 region is CSASAGQGNEKLFF. As DNA, the CDR3 is TGCAGTGCTAGTGCGGGACAGGGAAATGAAAAACTGTTTTTT.

V and J are TRBV2 and TRBJ1-2, with D tentatively TRBD1 (6 bases). There are 15 residues in the CDR3. The V and J ends lost 2 bases and 3 bases respectively, with 13 bases between them. The V gene's germline CDR1 is SNHLY and CDR2 FYNNEI. CDR3 nucleotides: TGTGCCAGCAGTGAAAACACAGGGTGGGACTATGGCTACACCTTC. Translating it yields CASSENTGWDYGYTF.

The V gene is TRBV5-5, the J gene TRBJ2-5; 10 bases align to TRBD1. Germline V gives CDR1 SGHKS, CDR2 YYEKEE (reference sequence). The ends lost 4 bases at V and 4 bases at J; junction bases unmatched: 10. This CDR3 comprises 16 residues. The CDR3 bases are TGTGCCAGCAGCCCCCCGGGACAGGGGATGGGAGAGACCCAGTACTTC. It translates to CASSPPGQGMGETQYF. Full variable domain (rest looked up from reference TRBV5-5 and TRBJ2-5): DAGVTQSPTHLIKTRGQQVTLRCSPISGHKSVSWYQQVLGQGPQFIFQYYEKEERGRGNFPDRFSARQFPNYSSELNVNALLLGDSALYLCASSPPGQGMGETQYFGPGTRLLVL.

The chain uses TRBV6-4 and TRBJ1-3, with D unresolved. The germline V gene has CDR1 MRHNA and CDR2 SNTAGT. CDR3 length equals 15 residues. Trimming left V 9 bases short and J 0 bases short, with 15 bases between. CDR3 nucleotides: TGTGCCAGACCTCGGGAGGAGAGCTCTGGAAACACCATATATTTT. Amino acids: CARPREESSGNTIYF.

The chain links TRBV5-8 to TRBJ2-3; TRBD2 matches at 16 bases. The CDR3 contains 17 residues. Germline assignment: CDR1 SGHTS and CDR2 YDEGEE. V shed 4 bases and J 5 bases; nucleotides not matched to a gene: 7. The CDR3 spells CASSLGTSGGAIDTQYF. In DNA, the CDR3 is TGTGCCAGCAGCCTCGGGACTAGCGGGGGGGCCATAGATACGCAGTATTTT.

V and J are TRBV3-1 (or the pseudogene TRBV3-2) and TRBJ2-5; weak D call: TRBD2 (5 bases). Trimming stripped 0 bases from V and 3 bases from J, with 11 bases between. The CDR3 runs to 15 residues. Germline-derived CDR1 and CDR2 are LGHDT and YNNKEL (reference sequence). The CDR3 sequence: CASSQEWSGEETQYF. The DNA of the CDR3 is TGTGCCAGCAGCCAAGAATGGTCCGGGGAAGAGACCCAGTACTTC.

The sample holds one count of this clone. The chain links TRBV4-1 to TRBJ1-5, with D possibly being TRBD1 (5 bases). The germline V gene encodes CDR1 MGHRA and CDR2 YSYEKL. V lost 7 bases, J lost 1 base, and 17 bases lay in between. The CDR3 is 16 residues long. The chain's CDR3 is CASTPRVGDSNQPQHF. The CDR3, as DNA: TGCGCCAGCACCCCAAGGGTCGGGGACAGCAATCAGCCCCAGCATTTT.

The chain has TRBV5-5 and TRBJ1-5; D is perhaps TRBD1 (5 bases). The length of the CDR3 is 15 residues. V dropped 0 bases and J dropped 7 bases, with 14 bases sitting between them. Germline V gene lookup returns CDR1 SGHKS and CDR2 YYEKEE (reference sequence). For the CDR3, the DNA is TGTGCCAGCAGCTTGGCCCTGGGGGGGGACCAGCCCCAGCATTTT. This sequence encodes CASSLALGGDQPQHF.

V and J are TRBV19 and TRBJ1-2; D gene unclear. This CDR3 is built from 13 residues. Germline CDR1 is LNHDA and CDR2 is SQIVND (reference sequence). Trimming cost V 6 bases and J 4 bases, with 12 bases left between them. CDR3 sequence reads: CASRPRGPYGYTF. As DNA, the CDR3 is TGTGCCAGTAGGCCTCGTGGACCCTATGGCTACACCTTC. The full variable domain, its missing parts supplied by reference TRBV19 and TRBJ1-2, is DGGITQSPKYLFRKEGQNVTLSCEQNLNHDAMYWYRQDPGQGLRLIYYSQIVNDFQKGDIAEGYSVSREKKESFPLTVTSAQKNPTAFYLCASRPRGPYGYTFGSGTRLTVV.

The chain is built from TRBV9 and TRBJ2-5, with 10 bases matching TRBD2. The CDR3 contains 14 residues. The germline CDR1 and CDR2 sequences are SGDLS and YYNGEE. The V gene end was trimmed by 3 bases and the J gene end by 4 bases; junction bases not matched to a gene: 3. CDR3 nucleotide sequence: TGTGCCAGCAGCGAACTAGCGGGGAGAGAGACCCAGTACTTC. Protein product: CASSELAGRETQYF.

The rearrangement joins TRBV7-2 to TRBJ2-1; D remains unclear. The germline V gene has CDR1 SGHTA and CDR2 FQGNSA. This CDR3 has 13 residues. Deletions cut 5 bases from V and 4 bases from J, with 9 bases between. The CDR3 here is CASSADTYNEQFF. The CDR3 bases are TGTGCCAGCAGCGCAGACACGTACAATGAGCAGTTCTTC. Full variable domain (rest looked up from reference TRBV7-2 and TRBJ2-1): GAGVSQSPSNKVTEKGKDVELRCDPISGHTALYWYRQSLGQGLEFLIYFQGNSAPDKSGLPSDRFSAERTGGSVSTLTIQRTQQEDSAVYLCASSADTYNEQFFGPGTRLTVL.

The rearrangement links TRBV6-5 to TRBJ1-5, with a weak D call TRBD1 (6 bases). Germline CDR1 and CDR2: MNHEY and SVGAGI. The CDR3 totals 15 residues. Trimming shortened V by 6 bases and J by 6 bases, and 18 bases separated the two germline ends. CDR3 nucleotide sequence: TGTGCCAGCAGCAACGGGGGCAGATCGGGTCAGCCCCAGCATTTT. Its translation: CASSNGGRSGQPQHF.

The chain is built from TRBV12-3 or TRBV12-4 and TRBJ2-1; D is possibly TRBD2 (5 bases). The V end lost 6 bases, the J end lost 9 bases, and 15 bases lay between the germline ends. The CDR3 consists of 13 residues. The CDR3 DNA reads as TGTGCCAGCAGGCTAGACGGGGTTCCTGAGCAGTTCTTC. It is translated as CASRLDGVPEQFF.

This chain joins TRBV10-2 and TRBJ1-6; tentative D call: TRBD1 (5 bases). V was trimmed by 6 bases and J by 10 bases, leaving 19 bases between them. CDR3 length: 15 residues. Germline V gene sequence: CDR1 WSHSY, CDR2 SAAADI. The CDR3 sequence is CASRGMGIGVSPLHF. CDR3 in DNA: TGCGCCAGCAGAGGAATGGGTATAGGGGTCTCACCCCTCCACTTT.

DNA for the CDR3: TGTGCCAGTAATCGGGAACCTAGCACAGATACGCAGTATTTT. Translation: CASNREPSTDTQYF. V usage is TRBV19 and J usage is TRBJ2-3; weak D call: TRBD2 (5 bases). V was pared by 7 bases and J by 0 bases, with 11 bases between. The CDR3 is made up of 14 amino acids. In germline, CDR1 is LNHDA, CDR2 SQIVND (reference sequence). The complete variable domain, with remaining parts taken from reference TRBV19 and TRBJ2-3, reads DGGITQSPKYLFRKEGQNVTLSCEQNLNHDAMYWYRQDPGQGLRLIYYSQIVNDFQKGDIAEGYSVSREKKESFPLTVTSAQKNPTAFYLCASNREPSTDTQYFGPGTRLTVL.

The chain employs TRBV5-6 and TRBJ1-1; 7 nucleotides agree with TRBD1. V trimming: 1 base; J trimming: 4 bases; junction bases outside the gene matches: 4. Germline lookup yields CDR1 SGHDT and CDR2 YYEEEE. The CDR3 is made up of 14 amino acids. The CDR3 DNA reads TGTGCCAGCAGCTTGACAGGGGATCGCACTGAAGCTTTCTTT. As protein: CASSLTGDRTEAFF.

The chain links TRBV6-5 to TRBJ1-2; a weak D match, TRBD1 (5 bases). The CDR3 contains 12 residues. Germline V gene data show CDR1 as MNHEY and CDR2 as SVGAGI. V shed 8 bases and J shed 6 bases, with 13 bases lying between them. The CDR3 coding sequence is TGTGCCAGCCAGGGCAGTCTGCATGGCTACACCTTC. Translated: CASQGSLHGYTF.

The genes are TRBV5-4 and TRBJ1-2; no reliable D call. CDR3 length: 13 residues. The germline V and J ends were trimmed by 1 base and 6 bases, with 10 bases remaining between them. CDR1 SGHNT and CDR2 YYREEE come from the germline V gene (reference sequence). The CDR3 loop reads CASSLYKEDGYTF. Written as DNA, the CDR3 is TGTGCCAGCAGCTTGTATAAGGAAGATGGCTACACCTTC.

This chain links TRBV7-2 with TRBJ2-1; TRBD2 agrees at 15 bases. The CDR3 loop spans 18 amino acids. The germline CDR1 and CDR2 sequences are SGHTA and FQGNSA. V was clipped by 5 bases and J by 6 bases; unmatched bases: 11. This CDR3 is CASSGRTSGGVFRNEQFF. CDR3 nucleotides: TGTGCCAGCAGCGGCAGGACTAGCGGGGGGGTGTTCCGCAATGAGCAGTTCTTC.

The count of this clone is one. The chain employs TRBV11-2 and TRBJ1-1; possible D gene TRBD1, 6 bases. The V end lost 1 base, the J end lost 1 base, and 13 bases lay between the germline ends. Germline values: CDR1 SGHAT, CDR2 FQNNGV. There are 16 residues in the CDR3. CDR3 amino acids: CASSLAGGGKNTEAFF. For the CDR3, the DNA is TGTGCCAGCAGCTTAGCTGGCGGGGGCAAGAACACTGAAGCTTTCTTT.

The chain joins TRBV20-1 to TRBJ2-1; unclear D gene. Germline CDR1 reads DFQATT; CDR2 reads SNEGSKA (reference sequence). V was clipped by 6 bases and J by 10 bases, with 13 bases between them. The CDR3 runs to 11 residues. The CDR3 reads CSAQRVVEQFF. CDR3 coding DNA: TGCAGTGCCCAGAGAGTGGTCGAGCAGTTCTTC.

The rearrangement links TRBV5-5 to TRBJ2-7, with 7 bases that match TRBD1. After removal of 2 bases from V and 4 bases from J, the junction contained 6 bases not matched to a gene. Germline-derived CDR1 and CDR2 are SGHKS and YYEKEE (reference sequence). The length of the CDR3 is 14 residues. The CDR3 DNA sequence: TGTGCCAGCAGCTTACGACAGGGTGGGTACGAGCAGTACTTC. Residues: CASSLRQGGYEQYF.